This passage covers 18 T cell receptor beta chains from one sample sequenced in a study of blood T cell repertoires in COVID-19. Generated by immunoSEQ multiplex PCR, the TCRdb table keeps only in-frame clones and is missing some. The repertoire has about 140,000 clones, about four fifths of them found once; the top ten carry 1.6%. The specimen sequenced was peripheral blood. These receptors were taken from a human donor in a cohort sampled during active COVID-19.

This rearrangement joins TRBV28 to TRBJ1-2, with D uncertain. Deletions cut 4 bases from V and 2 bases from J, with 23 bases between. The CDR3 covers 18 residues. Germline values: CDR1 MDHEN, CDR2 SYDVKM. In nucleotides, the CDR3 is TGTGCCAGCAGTTCAAACCCCCTCTTTGGTACAGAAAACTATGGCTACACCTTC. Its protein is CASSSNPLFGTENYGYTF.

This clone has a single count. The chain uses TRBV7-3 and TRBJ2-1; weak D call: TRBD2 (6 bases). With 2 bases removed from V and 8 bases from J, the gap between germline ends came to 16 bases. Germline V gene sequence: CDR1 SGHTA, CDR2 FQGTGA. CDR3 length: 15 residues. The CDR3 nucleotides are TGTGCCAGCAGCTTAGGGGACTCGCGGGGCGATGAGCAGTTCTTC. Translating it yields CASSLGDSRGDEQFF.

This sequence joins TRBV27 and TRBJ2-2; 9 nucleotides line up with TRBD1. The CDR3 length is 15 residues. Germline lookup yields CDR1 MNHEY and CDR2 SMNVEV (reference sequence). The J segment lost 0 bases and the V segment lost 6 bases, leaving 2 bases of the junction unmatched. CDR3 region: CASRGQGANTGELFF. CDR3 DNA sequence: TGTGCCAGCAGGGGACAGGGCGCGAACACCGGGGAGCTGTTTTTT.

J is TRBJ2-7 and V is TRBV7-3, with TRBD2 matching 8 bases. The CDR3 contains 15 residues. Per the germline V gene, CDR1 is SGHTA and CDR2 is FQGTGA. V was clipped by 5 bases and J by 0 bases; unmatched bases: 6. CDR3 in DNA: TGTGCCAGCAGCCAAACTAGCGGAAACTCCTACGAGCAGTACTTC. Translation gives CASSQTSGNSYEQYF.

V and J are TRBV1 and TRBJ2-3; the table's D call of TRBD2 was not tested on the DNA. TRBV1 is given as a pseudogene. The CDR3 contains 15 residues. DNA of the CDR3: TGCACCAGCAGCCAAGGACTCCCAGCCACAGATACGCAGTATTTT. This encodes CTSSQGLPATDTQYF.

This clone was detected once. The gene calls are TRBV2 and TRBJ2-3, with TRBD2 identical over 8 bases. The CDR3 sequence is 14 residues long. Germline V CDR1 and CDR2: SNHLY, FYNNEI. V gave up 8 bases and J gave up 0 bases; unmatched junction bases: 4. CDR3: CASVGRASTDTQYF. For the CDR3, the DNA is TGTGCCAGCGTCGGGAGGGCTAGCACAGATACGCAGTATTTT.

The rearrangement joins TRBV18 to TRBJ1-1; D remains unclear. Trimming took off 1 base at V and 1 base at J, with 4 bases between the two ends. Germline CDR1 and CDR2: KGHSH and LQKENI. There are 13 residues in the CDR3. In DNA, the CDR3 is TGTGCCAGCTCACCACGAGAGAACACTGAAGCTTTCTTT. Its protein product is CASSPRENTEAFF.

CDR3 nucleotides: TGTGCCAGCAGTGAAGGGTGGAACAGGGGAAAGGATACGCAGTATTTT. It codes for CASSEGWNRGKDTQYF. The chain combines TRBV2 with TRBJ2-3; TRBD1 matches 7 bases. The CDR3 consists of 16 residues. Per germline, CDR1 SNHLY and CDR2 FYNNEI. Losses at the gene ends were 1 base for V and 6 bases for J; bases not matched to a gene: 10.

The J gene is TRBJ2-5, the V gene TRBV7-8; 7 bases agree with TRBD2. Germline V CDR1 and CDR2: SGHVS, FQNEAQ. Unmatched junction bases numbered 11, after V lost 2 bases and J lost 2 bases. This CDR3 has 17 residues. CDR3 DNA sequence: TGTGCCAGCAGCTTACTAACTAGCGTCGGCCTACAAGAGACCCAGTACTTC. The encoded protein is CASSLLTSVGLQETQYF.

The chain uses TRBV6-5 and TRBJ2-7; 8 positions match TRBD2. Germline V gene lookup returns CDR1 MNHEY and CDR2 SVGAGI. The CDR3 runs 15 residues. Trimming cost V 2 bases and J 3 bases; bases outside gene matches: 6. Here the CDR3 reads CASSYEVAGSYEQYF. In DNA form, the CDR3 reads TGTGCCAGCAGTTACGAAGTAGCGGGGAGCTACGAGCAGTACTTC.

CDR3 nucleotide sequence: TGTGCCAGCAGCTTAGGTTTCGGGTCCACTGAAGCTTTCTTT. It encodes CASSLGFGSTEAFF. This chain connects TRBV7-2 to TRBJ1-1, with D unresolved. With 1 base removed from V and 4 bases from J, the gap between germline ends came to 10 bases. This CDR3 contains 14 residues. The germline CDR1 and CDR2 sequences are SGHTA and FQGNSA.

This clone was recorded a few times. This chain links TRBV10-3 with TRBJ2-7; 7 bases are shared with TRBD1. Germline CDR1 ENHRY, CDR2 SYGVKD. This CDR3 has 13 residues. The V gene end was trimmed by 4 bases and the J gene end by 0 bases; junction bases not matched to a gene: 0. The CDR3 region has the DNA TGTGCCATCAGTGGACAGGGCTCCTACGAGCAGTACTTC. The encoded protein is CAISGQGSYEQYF.

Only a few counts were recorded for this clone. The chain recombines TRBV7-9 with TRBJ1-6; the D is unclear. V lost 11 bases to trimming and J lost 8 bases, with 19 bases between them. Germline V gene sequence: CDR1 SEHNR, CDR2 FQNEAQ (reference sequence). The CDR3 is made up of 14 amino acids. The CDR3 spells CAASPGFRDSPLHF. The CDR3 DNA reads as TGTGCCGCATCTCCGGGATTTCGGGATTCACCCCTCCACTTT. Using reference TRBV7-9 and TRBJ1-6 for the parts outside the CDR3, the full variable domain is DTGVSQNPRHKITKRGQNVTFRCDPISEHNRLYWYRQTLGQGPEFLTYFQNEAQLEKSRLLSDRFSAERPKGSFSTLEIQRTEQGDSAMYLCAASPGFRDSPLHFGNGTRLTVT.

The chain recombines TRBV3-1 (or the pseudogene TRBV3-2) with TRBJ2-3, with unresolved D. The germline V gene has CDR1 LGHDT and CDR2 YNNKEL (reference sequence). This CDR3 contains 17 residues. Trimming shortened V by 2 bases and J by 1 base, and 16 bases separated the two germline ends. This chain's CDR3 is CASSQNSLGQGTDTQYF. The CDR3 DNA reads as TGTGCCAGCAGCCAAAATAGTCTTGGGCAAGGCACAGATACGCAGTATTTT.

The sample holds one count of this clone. CDR3 residues: CASSPPRLPNYGYTF. As DNA, the CDR3 is TGTGCCAGCAGTCCTCCGCGGTTGCCTAACTATGGCTACACCTTC. The J gene is TRBJ1-2, the V gene TRBV28; D is unclear. CDR3 length: 15 amino acids. Germline V gives CDR1 MDHEN, CDR2 SYDVKM. V was shortened by 5 bases and J by 0 bases, with 13 bases between the two germline ends.

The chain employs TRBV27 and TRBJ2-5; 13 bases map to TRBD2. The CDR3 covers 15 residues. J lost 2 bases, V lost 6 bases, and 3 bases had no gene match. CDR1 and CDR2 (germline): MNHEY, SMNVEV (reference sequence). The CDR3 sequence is CASRLAGGGQETQYF. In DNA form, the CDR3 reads TGTGCCAGCAGACTAGCGGGAGGGGGACAAGAGACCCAGTACTTC.

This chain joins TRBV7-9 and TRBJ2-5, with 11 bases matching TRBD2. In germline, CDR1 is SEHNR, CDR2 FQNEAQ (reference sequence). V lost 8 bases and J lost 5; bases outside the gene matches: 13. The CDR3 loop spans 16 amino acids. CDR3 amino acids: CASELAGVPRTETQYF. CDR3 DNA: TGTGCCAGCGAACTAGCGGGAGTCCCGAGGACTGAGACCCAGTACTTC.

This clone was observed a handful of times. The CDR3, as DNA: TGTGCCATCAGTGCCGGGACTAGCGGGTATTGGCGATACGAGCAGTACTTC. It codes for CAISAGTSGYWRYEQYF. The chain employs TRBV10-3 and TRBJ2-7, with TRBD2 matching over 12 bases. CDR1 and CDR2 (germline): ENHRY, SYGVKD. The CDR3 length is 17 residues. Unmatched junction bases numbered 11, after V lost 4 bases and J lost 4 bases.